Listed below are T cell receptor beta chains from one sample, sequenced in a study of cytomegalovirus exposure and HLA in healthy donors. The repertoire was sequenced with immunoSEQ multiplex PCR; TCRdb's copy has only in-frame clones and lacks some. The sample yields under 100,000 clones, over 75% seen once. What was sequenced was PBMCs. Receptors originate from a human donor in good health. CDR3s include the opening cysteine and the closing phenylalanine or tryptophan. A D gene is named only where the DNA matches it firmly. Clone size appears in some rows only: once, few, many, or a class for an expanded clone.

>.|TRBJ1-1|.|18|TRBV7-2
CASSLASSRTQLNTEAFF
TGTGCCAGCAGCTTGGCGAGTTCGAGGACACAGCTGAACACTGAAGCTTTCTTT
>.|TRBJ1-3|.|16|TRBV12-5
CASGLGQIPSGNTIYF
TGTGCTAGTGGTTTAGGACAGATCCCCTCTGGAAACACCATATATTTT
>.|TRBJ2-3|.|15|TRBV30
CAWSPLGASTDTQYF
TGTGCCTGGAGTCCCCTGGGGGCTAGCACAGATACGCAGTATTTT
>.|TRBJ2-3|.|14|TRBV6-5
CASSYTSRTDTQYF
TGTGCCAGCAGTTACACGAGCCGCACAGATACGCAGTATTTT
>.|TRBJ1-1|TRBD1|14|TRBV15
CATSGPRDRAEAFF
TGTGCCACCAGCGGACCCCGGGACAGGGCGGAAGCTTTCTTT
>.|TRBJ2-1|TRBD1|13|TRBV5-1
CASSLTGENEQFF
TGCGCCAGCAGCTTGACAGGGGAAAATGAGCAGTTCTTC
>once|TRBJ1-6|TRBD1|15|TRBV10-3
CAISDRDSYNSPLHF
TGTGCCATCAGTGACCGGGACAGTTATAATTCACCCCTCCACTTT
>.|TRBJ2-2|TRBD2|14|TRBV10-2
CASNAASGTGELFF
TGCGCCAGCAACGCAGCTAGCGGCACCGGGGAGCTGTTTTTT
>.|TRBJ2-3|TRBD2|13|TRBV5-1
CASSRGDTDTQYF
TGCGCCAGCAGCCGGGGGGACACAGATACGCAGTATTTT
>.|TRBJ1-1|TRBD1|15|TRBV7-9
CASSPGDRENTEAFF
TGTGCCAGCAGCCCAGGGGACAGGGAGAACACTGAAGCTTTCTTT
>.|TRBJ1-2|.|18|TRBV7-2
CASSLGFRGNKLNYGYTF
TGTGCCAGCAGCTTAGGGTTTCGGGGAAATAAACTTAACTATGGCTACACCTTC
>.|TRBJ1-4|.|14|TRBV5-1
CASSLGAGLEKLFF
TGCGCCAGCAGCTTGGGCGCAGGATTAGAAAAACTGTTTTTT
>.|TRBJ2-3|.|16|TRBV7-9
CASSSRTESYTDTQYF
TGTGCCAGCAGCTCTCGGACTGAATCCTACACAGATACGCAGTATTTT
>.|TRBJ2-1|.|14|TRBV10-1
CASSRGYTYNEQFF
TGCGCCAGTAGCCGGGGGTACACTTACAATGAGCAGTTCTTC
>.|TRBJ1-2|TRBD1|13|TRBV27
CASSIEQGTGYTF
TGTGCCAGCAGCATAGAACAGGGGACGGGCTACACCTTC
>.|TRBJ1-1|TRBD1|15|TRBV9
CASSVDGTGSRGAFF
TGTGCCAGCAGCGTAGACGGGACAGGGTCCCGTGGAGCTTTCTTT
>.|TRBJ2-7|TRBD1|13|TRBV28
CANPGQSASEQYF
TGTGCCAACCCGGGACAGTCGGCCTCCGAGCAGTACTTC
>.|TRBJ2-1|.|11|TRBV7-2
CASSLRSEQFF
TGTGCCAGCAGCTTAAGGAGTGAGCAGTTCTTC
>.|TRBJ2-3|.|12|TRBV18
CASSPQGDTQYF
TGTGCCAGCTCACCGCAGGGGGATACGCAGTATTTT
>few|TRBJ1-2|.|13|TRBV19
CASSIKGYYGYTF
TGTGCCAGTAGTATCAAGGGGTACTATGGCTACACCTTC
>.|TRBJ2-7|TRBD1|13|TRBV13
CASSPGQGGEQYF
TGTGCCAGCAGCCCCGGACAGGGTGGCGAGCAGTACTTC
>once|TRBJ1-6|.|20|TRBV5-1
CASSPPSWSRDKIYNSPLHF
TGCGCCAGCAGCCCCCCGAGTTGGAGCCGGGACAAGATCTATAATTCACCCCTCCACTTT
>.|TRBJ2-3|.|14|TRBV9
CASSVAFVADTQYF
TGTGCCAGCAGCGTAGCTTTCGTCGCAGATACGCAGTATTTT
>.|TRBJ2-7|TRBD1|13|TRBV6-6
CASRQQGAYEQYF
TGTGCCAGCAGGCAACAGGGGGCCTACGAGCAGTACTTC
>.|TRBJ1-5|.|13|TRBV6-5
CASGRGGNQPQHF
TGTGCCAGTGGCAGAGGAGGCAATCAGCCCCAGCATTTT
>.|TRBJ2-7|.|12|TRBV14
CASSQERGKQYF
TGTGCCAGCAGCCAAGAGAGAGGGAAGCAGTACTTC
>.|TRBJ1-2|.|13|TRBV9
CASTRVGNYGYTF
TGTGCCAGCACGCGGGTGGGTAACTATGGCTACACCTTC
>.|TRBJ2-3|TRBD1|17|TRBV19
CASSIRQGAIGADTQYF
TGTGCCAGTAGTATCAGACAGGGGGCCATCGGGGCAGATACGCAGTATTTT
>few|TRBJ1-1|.|13|TRBV27
CASSLSGAAEAFF
TGTGCCAGCAGTTTATCTGGGGCAGCTGAAGCTTTCTTT
>.|TRBJ2-5|TRBD2|15|TRBV19
CASSNSGGALETQYF
TGTGCCAGTAGTAATAGCGGGGGGGCTCTGGAGACCCAGTACTTC
>.|TRBJ1-1|TRBD1|13|TRBV10-3
CAISESTGPEAFF
TGTGCCATCAGTGAGTCGACAGGGCCTGAAGCTTTCTTT
>.|TRBJ1-2|.|11|TRBV2
CASSREWGYTF
TGTGCCAGCAGTAGAGAGTGGGGCTACACCTTC
>.|TRBJ1-1|TRBD1|13|TRBV12-5
CASGLGQGPEAFF
TGTGCTAGTGGTTTGGGACAGGGCCCTGAAGCTTTCTTT
>.|TRBJ1-2|.|15|TRBV6-1
CASTELGAANYGYTF
TGTGCCAGCACTGAACTGGGGGCGGCTAACTATGGCTACACCTTC
>.|TRBJ1-1|.|13|TRBV5-1
CASSQGNAGGAFF
TGCGCCAGCAGTCAGGGAAATGCTGGTGGAGCTTTCTTT
>once|TRBJ1-5|TRBD1|15|TRBV5-6
CASSLSTGSNQPQHF
TGTGCCAGCAGCTTGTCGACAGGGTCGAATCAGCCCCAGCATTTT
>.|TRBJ2-2|TRBD2|15|TRBV11-3
CASSFGLADTGELFF
TGTGCCAGCAGCTTCGGACTAGCGGATACCGGGGAGCTGTTTTTT
>.|TRBJ1-1|TRBD1|14|TRBV6-5
CASSGQGRWTEAFF
TGTGCCAGCAGTGGACAGGGGAGATGGACTGAAGCTTTCTTT
>.|TRBJ1-5|.|16|TRBV19
CASSYPHGQSGQPQHF
TGTGCCAGTAGTTACCCCCACGGACAGTCCGGCCAGCCCCAGCATTTT
>.|TRBJ1-4|TRBD1|15|TRBV4-3
CASSRTGQTNEKLFF
TGCGCCAGCAGCCGGACAGGGCAGACTAATGAAAAACTGTTTTTT